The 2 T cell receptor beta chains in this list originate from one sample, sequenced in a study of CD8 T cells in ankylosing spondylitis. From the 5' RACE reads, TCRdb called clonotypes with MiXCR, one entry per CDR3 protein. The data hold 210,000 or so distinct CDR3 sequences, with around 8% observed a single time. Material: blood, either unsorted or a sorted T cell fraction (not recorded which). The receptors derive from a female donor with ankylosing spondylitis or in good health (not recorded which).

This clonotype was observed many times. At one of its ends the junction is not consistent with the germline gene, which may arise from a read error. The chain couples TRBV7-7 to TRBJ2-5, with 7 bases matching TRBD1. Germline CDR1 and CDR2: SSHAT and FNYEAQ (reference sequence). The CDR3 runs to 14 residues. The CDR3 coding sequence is TGTGCTAGCAGCGCCGACAGGGTGGGAGAGACCCAGTACTTC. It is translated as CASSADRVGETQYF.

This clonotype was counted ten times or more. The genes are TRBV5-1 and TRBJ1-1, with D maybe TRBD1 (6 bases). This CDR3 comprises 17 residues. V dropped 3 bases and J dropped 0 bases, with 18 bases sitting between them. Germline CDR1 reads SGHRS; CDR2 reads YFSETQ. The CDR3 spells CASSWGVDSSLNTEAFF. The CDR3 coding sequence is TGCGCCAGCAGCTGGGGGGTGGACAGTTCCCTGAACACTGAAGCTTTCTTT.